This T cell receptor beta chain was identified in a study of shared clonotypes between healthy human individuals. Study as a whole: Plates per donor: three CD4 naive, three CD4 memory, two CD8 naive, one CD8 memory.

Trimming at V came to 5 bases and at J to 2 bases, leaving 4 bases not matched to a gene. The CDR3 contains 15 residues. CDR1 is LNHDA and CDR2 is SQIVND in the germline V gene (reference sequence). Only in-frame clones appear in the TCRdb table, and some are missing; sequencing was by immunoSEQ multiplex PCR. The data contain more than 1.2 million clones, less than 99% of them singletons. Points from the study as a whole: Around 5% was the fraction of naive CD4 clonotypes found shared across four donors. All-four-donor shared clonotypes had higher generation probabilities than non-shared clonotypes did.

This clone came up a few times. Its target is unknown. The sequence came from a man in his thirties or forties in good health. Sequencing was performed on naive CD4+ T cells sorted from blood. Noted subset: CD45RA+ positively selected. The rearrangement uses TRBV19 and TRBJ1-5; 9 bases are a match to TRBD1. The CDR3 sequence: CASSRDRVRNQPQHF. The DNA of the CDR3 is TGTGCCAGTAGTCGGGACAGGGTACGCAATCAGCCCCAGCATTTT. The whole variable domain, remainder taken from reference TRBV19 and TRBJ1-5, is DGGITQSPKYLFRKEGQNVTLSCEQNLNHDAMYWYRQDPGQGLRLIYYSQIVNDFQKGDIAEGYSVSREKKESFPLTVTSAQKNPTAFYLCASSRDRVRNQPQHFGDGTRLSIL.